This T cell receptor (beta chain) was sequenced in a study of cytomegalovirus exposure and HLA in healthy donors. Study context: A preliminary data release comprised 70 million to 95 million unique TCRs obtained from HLA-typed donors.

Study-wide results and caveats: According to the study, 160 or so TCR beta chains were cytomegalovirus-associated.

Primers: 60 Vbeta forward and 13 Jbeta reverse. Original processing methods: Counted up in a later analysis, unique TCR beta chains came to about 80 million, with 9.5 million to 13 million shared. Method: immunoSEQ multiplex PCR; TCRdb's copy keeps in-frame clones and lacks some. For V, J and clone size, that table is used; D and trimming come from the DNA. The sample holds under 100,000 clones; more than 75% are singletons and the top ten take roughly 8.8%. With respect to this clone: Its target is unknown.

The CDR3 extends over 15 amino acids. The junction had 7 bases not matched to a gene; V was cut back by 4 bases and J by 9 bases. Germline V gene lookup returns CDR1 SGDLS and CDR2 YYNGEE. This receptor was identified in a human donor in good health. This chain uses TRBV9 with TRBJ2-1, with TRBD2 matching 13 bases. The sample was PBMCs. The CDR3 bases are TGTGCCAGCAGCCGGACTAGCGGGAGCCGTGGTGAGCAGTTCTTC. As protein: CASSRTSGSRGEQFF. The full variable domain, with the rest looked up from reference TRBV9 and TRBJ2-1, is DSGVTQTPKHLITATGQRVTLRCSPRSGDLSVYWYQQSLDQGLQFLIQYYNGEERAKGNILERFSAQQFPDLHSELNLSSLELGDSALYFCASSRTSGSRGEQFFGPGTRLTVL.